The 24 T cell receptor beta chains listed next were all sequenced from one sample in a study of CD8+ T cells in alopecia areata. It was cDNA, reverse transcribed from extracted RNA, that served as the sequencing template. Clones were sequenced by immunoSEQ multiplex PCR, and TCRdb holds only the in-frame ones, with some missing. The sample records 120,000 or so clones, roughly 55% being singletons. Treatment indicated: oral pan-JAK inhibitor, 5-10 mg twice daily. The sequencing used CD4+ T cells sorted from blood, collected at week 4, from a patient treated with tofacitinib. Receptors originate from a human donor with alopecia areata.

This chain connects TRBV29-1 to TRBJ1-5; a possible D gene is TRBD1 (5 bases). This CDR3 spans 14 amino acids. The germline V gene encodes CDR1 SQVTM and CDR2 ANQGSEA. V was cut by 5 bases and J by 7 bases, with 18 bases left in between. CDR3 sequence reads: CSVLTRGAGQPQHF. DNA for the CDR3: TGCAGCGTTCTTACGAGGGGCGCGGGACAGCCCCAGCATTTT.

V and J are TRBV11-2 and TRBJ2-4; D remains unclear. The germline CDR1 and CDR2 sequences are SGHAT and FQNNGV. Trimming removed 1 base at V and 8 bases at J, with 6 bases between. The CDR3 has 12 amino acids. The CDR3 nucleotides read TGTGCCAGCAGCTTAGTTGCGGACATTCAGTACTTC. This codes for CASSLVADIQYF.

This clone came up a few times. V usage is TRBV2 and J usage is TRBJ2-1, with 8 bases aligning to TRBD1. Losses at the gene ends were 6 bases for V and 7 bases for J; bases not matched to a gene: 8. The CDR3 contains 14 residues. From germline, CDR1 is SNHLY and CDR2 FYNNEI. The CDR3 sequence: CASSRDRTENEQFF. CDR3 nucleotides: TGTGCCAGCAGCCGGGACAGGACGGAAAATGAGCAGTTCTTC.

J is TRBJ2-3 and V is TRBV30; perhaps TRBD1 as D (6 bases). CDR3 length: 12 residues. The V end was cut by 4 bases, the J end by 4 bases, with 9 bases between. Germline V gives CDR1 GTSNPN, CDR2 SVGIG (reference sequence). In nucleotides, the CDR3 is TGTGCCTGGAACAGGGATGCAGATACGCAGTATTTT. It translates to CAWNRDADTQYF.

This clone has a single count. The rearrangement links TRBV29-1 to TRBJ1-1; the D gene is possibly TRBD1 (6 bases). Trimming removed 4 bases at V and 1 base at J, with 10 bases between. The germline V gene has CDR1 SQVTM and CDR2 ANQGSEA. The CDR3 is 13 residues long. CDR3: CSVGDRKNTEAFF. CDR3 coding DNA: TGCAGCGTTGGAGACAGGAAGAACACTGAAGCTTTCTTT. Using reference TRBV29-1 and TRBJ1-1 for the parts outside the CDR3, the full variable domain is SAVISQKPSRDICQRGTSLTIQCQVDSQVTMMFWYRQQPGQSLTLIATANQGSEATYESGFVIDKFPISRPNLTFSTLTVSNMSPEDSSIYLCSVGDRKNTEAFFGQGTRLTVV.

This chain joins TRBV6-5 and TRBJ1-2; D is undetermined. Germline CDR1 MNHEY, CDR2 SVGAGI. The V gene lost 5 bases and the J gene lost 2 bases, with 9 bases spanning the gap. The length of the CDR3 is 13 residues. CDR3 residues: CASSREGNYGYTF. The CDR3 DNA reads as TGTGCCAGCAGTAGGGAAGGGAACTATGGCTACACCTTC.

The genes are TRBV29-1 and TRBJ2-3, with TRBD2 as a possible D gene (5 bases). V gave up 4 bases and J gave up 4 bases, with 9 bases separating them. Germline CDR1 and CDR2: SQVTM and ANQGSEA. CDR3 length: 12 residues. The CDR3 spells CSVVFGADTQYF. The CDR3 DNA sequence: TGCAGCGTTGTATTCGGGGCAGATACGCAGTATTTT.

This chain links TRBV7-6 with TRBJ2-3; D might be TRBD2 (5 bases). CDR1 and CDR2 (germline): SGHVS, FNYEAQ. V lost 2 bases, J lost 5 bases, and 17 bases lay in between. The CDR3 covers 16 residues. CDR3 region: CASSLRPFGNGDTQYF. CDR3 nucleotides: TGTGCCAGCAGCTTAAGACCCTTCGGGAATGGAGATACGCAGTATTTT.

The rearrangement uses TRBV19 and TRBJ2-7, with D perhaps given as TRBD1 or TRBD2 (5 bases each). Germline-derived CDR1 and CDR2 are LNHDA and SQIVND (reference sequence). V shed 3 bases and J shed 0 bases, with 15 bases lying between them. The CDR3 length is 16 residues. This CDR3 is CASSIAVRGLSYEQYF. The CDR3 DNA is TGTGCCAGTAGTATCGCGGTCCGGGGCCTCTCCTACGAGCAGTACTTC.

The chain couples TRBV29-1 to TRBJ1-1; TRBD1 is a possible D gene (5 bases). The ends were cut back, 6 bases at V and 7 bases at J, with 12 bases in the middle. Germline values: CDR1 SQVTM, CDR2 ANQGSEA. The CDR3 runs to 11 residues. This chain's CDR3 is CSVFGHNEAFF. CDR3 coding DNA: TGCAGCGTCTTCGGACACAATGAAGCTTTCTTT. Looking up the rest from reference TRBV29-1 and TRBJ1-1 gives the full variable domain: SAVISQKPSRDICQRGTSLTIQCQVDSQVTMMFWYRQQPGQSLTLIATANQGSEATYESGFVIDKFPISRPNLTFSTLTVSNMSPEDSSIYLCSVFGHNEAFFGQGTRLTVV.

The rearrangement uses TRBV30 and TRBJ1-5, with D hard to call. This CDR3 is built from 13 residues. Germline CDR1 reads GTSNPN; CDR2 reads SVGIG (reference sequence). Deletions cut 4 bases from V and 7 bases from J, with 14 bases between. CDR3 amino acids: CAWTGGVGQPQHF. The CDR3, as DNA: TGTGCCTGGACGGGTGGGGTGGGGCAGCCCCAGCATTTT. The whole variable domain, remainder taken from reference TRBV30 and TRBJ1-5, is SQTIHQWPATLVQPVGSPLSLECTVEGTSNPNLYWYRQAAGRGLQLLFYSVGIGQISSEVPQNLSASRPQDRQFILSSKKLLLSDSGFYLCAWTGGVGQPQHFGDGTRLSIL.

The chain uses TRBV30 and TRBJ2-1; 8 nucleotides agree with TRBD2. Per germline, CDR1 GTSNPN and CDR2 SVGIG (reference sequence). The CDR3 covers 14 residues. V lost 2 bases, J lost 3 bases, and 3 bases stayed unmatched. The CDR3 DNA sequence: TGTGCCTGGAGTAGCGGGAGAGGCTACAATGAGCAGTTCTTC. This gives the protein CAWSSGRGYNEQFF.

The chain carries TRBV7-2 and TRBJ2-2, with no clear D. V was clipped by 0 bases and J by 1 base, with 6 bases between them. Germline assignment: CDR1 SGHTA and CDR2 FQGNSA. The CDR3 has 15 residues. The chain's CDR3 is CASSLAYRNTGELFF. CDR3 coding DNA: TGTGCCAGCAGCTTAGCGTATAGGAACACCGGGGAGCTGTTTTTT.

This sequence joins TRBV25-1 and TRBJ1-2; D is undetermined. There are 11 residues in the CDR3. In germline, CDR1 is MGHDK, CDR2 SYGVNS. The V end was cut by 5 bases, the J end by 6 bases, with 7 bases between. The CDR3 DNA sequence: TGTGCCAGCAGTATCGGCGATGGCTACACCTTC. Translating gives CASSIGDGYTF.

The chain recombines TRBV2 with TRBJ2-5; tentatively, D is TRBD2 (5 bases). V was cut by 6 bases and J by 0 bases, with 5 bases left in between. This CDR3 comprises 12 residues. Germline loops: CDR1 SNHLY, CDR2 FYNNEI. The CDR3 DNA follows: TGTGCCAGCAGGAGGGACCAAGAGACCCAGTACTTC. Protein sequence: CASRRDQETQYF.

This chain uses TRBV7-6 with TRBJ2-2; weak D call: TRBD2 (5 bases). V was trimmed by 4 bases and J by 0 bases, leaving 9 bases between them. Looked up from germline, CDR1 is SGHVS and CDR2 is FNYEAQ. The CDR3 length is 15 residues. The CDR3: CASSYQLANTGELFF. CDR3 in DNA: TGTGCCAGCAGCTATCAACTAGCGAACACCGGGGAGCTGTTTTTT.

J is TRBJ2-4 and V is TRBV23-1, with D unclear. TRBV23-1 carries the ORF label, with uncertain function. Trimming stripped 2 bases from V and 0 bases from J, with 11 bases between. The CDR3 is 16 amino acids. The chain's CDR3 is CASSQGLEPAKNIQYF. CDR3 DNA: TGCGCCAGCAGTCAAGGGTTAGAACCAGCCAAAAACATTCAGTACTTC.

This CDR3 reads CASTPRSGSFYNEQFF. CDR3 nucleotide sequence: TGTGCCAGCACCCCGCGGAGCGGGAGCTTCTACAATGAGCAGTTCTTC. V and J are TRBV2 and TRBJ2-1; 8 bases are shared with TRBD2. The CDR3 length is 16 residues. Germline trimming cut 7 bases from V and 3 bases from J; bases unmatched to any gene: 11. Germline V CDR1 and CDR2: SNHLY, FYNNEI. Combining the CDR3 with reference TRBV2 and TRBJ2-1 gives the whole variable domain EPEVTQTPSHQVTQMGQEVILRCVPISNHLYFYWYRQILGQKVEFLVSFYNNEISEKSEIFDDQFSVERPDGSNFTLKIRSTKLEDSAMYFCASTPRSGSFYNEQFFGPGTRLTVL.

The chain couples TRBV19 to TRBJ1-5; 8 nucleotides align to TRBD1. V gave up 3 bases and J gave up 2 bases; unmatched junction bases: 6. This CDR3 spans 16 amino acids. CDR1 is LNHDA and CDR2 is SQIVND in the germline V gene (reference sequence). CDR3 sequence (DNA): TGTGCCAGTAGTATCGCAGGGGGCAGGGGCAATCAGCCCCAGCATTTT. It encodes CASSIAGGRGNQPQHF.

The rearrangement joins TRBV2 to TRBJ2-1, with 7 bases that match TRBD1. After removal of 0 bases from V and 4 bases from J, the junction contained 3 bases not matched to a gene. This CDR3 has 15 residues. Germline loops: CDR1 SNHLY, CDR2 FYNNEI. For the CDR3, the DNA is TGTGCCAGCAGTGAAGCAAGGACAGGATACAATGAGCAGTTCTTC. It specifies CASSEARTGYNEQFF.

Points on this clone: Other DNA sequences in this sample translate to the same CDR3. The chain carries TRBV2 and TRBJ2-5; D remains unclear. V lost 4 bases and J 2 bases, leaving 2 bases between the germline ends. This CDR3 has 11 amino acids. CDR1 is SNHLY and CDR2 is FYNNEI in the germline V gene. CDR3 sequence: CASSAQETQYF. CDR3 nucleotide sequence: TGTGCCAGCAGTGCACAAGAGACCCAGTACTTC.

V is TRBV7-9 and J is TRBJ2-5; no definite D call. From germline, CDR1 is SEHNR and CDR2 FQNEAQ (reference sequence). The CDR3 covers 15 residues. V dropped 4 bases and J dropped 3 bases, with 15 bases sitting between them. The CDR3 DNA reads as TGTGCCAGCAGCTACGCGGACGCATTGGAAGAGACCCAGTACTTC. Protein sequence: CASSYADALEETQYF.

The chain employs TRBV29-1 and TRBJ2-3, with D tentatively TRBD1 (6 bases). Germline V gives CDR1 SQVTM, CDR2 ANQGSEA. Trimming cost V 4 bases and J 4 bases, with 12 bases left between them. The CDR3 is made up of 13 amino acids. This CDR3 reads CSVVWTAADTQYF. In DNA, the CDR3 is TGCAGCGTTGTCTGGACAGCGGCAGATACGCAGTATTTT.

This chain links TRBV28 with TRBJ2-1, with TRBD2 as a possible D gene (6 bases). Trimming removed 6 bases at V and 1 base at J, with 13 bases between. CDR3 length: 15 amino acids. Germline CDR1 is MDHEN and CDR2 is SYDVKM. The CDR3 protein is CASRDSGVSYNEQFF. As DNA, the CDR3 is TGTGCCAGCAGAGACTCGGGGGTATCCTACAATGAGCAGTTCTTC. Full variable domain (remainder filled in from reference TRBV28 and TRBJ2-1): DVKVTQSSRYLVKRTGEKVFLECVQDMDHENMFWYRQDPGLGLRLIYFSYDVKMKEKGDIPEGYSVSREKKERFSLILESASTNQTSMYLCASRDSGVSYNEQFFGPGTRLTVL.